This T cell receptor (beta chain) was identified during a study of T cell changes during pregnancy in multiple sclerosis. Data came from immunoSEQ multiplex PCR; TCRdb stores just in-frame clones and leaves some out. The sample lists 75,000 to 90,000 clones, approximately 92% occurring once. This CDR3 has 14 residues. Looked up from germline, CDR1 is SGHTA and CDR2 is FQGTGA. Trimming took 6 bases from V and 2 from J, leaving 10 bases between them. The TCR originated in a female donor with multiple sclerosis, enrolled in a pregnancy study. The sequenced sample was CD4+ T cells from peripheral blood mononuclear cells, obtained before pregnancy. The genes are TRBV7-3 and TRBJ2-2, with D perhaps matching TRBD1 (6 bases). Written as DNA, the CDR3 is TGTGCCAGCAGTGGACAGCCAAACACCGGGGAGCTGTTTTTT. Translated: CASSGQPNTGELFF.